This T cell receptor beta chain came from a study of blood T cell repertoires in COVID-19 (TCRdb year 2020). For the study in its entirety: Collaborator samples came from the United States, Italy and Spain and covered acute and convalescent phases of COVID-19. The prospective study material was composed of cDNA or gDNA derived from T cells, B-cell-depleted T cells, or PBMCs. Nearly every sample came with metadata listing a de-identified subject ID, COVID-19 status, age in years and sex. Deeply sampled blood TCRbeta repertoires from subjects exposed to, actively infected with, or recovered from COVID-19 were included in the dataset. The samples were drawn from the first 160 participants of the ongoing ImmuneRACE study and from under 1,500 subjects provided by 6 global collaborators. Where HLA class I and class II types were available, the types were taken from metadata supplied by the sample provider, not from assay-based typing. The repertoires were released in a freely available public database intended as a resource for research on the immune response to SARS-CoV-2. Points the paper makes about the study in general: Clinical and demographic metadata were provided uncurated, with the amount varying by source and participant.

The immunoSEQ Assay, a bias-controlled multiplex PCR, was used to amplify TCRbeta CDR3 regions from genomic DNA. In the paper's pipeline: Nucleated cell counts per sample were estimated from amplification of reference gene primers within the assay. To quantify the absolute abundance of each unique TCRbeta CDR3 rearrangement, sequence reads were collapsed and filtered. For each sample, productive Simpson clonality was calculated as the square root of Simpson's diversity index across productive rearrangements. Here the immuneACCESS table is served through TCRdb, limited to in-frame sequences with V and J called. Missing clones are a known gap in these copies; in checked studies unresolved V genes cover under half, and the rest lacks a known reason. The DNA gave D and trimming, while V, J and clone size come from that table. The sample has fewer than 200,000 clones on record, roughly 84% of them singletons. 1.5% to 1.9% of the sample is taken by the ten largest.

The CDR3 goes from the cysteine to the phenylalanine over 14 residues. The DNA shown is the 42-base CDR3, in frame from base 1. V was cut back by 5 bases and J by 11 bases, leaving a gap of 19 bases between them. CDR1 and CDR2, looked up from the germline V gene (reference sequence), are LNHDA and SQIVND. The collaborating institutions used their own protocols to collect whole blood in K2EDTA tubes. For TCRbeta analysis, collaborator samples were shipped as frozen whole blood, as isolated PBMCs, or as DNA extracted from either sample type. Worth noting for this clone: It has no known antigen specificity. It has no much larger one-base neighbor in the sample; base qualities were not kept.

Sequencing was performed on peripheral blood. The chain was built from TRBV19 and TRBJ1-5; TRBD1 is a possible D gene, resting on 5 matching bases. The receptor's source is a human donor in a cohort sampled during active COVID-19. The DNA is as follows: TGTGCCAGTAGTGTTACCGGGACTCCCCCATCCCAGCATTTT. It translates to CASSVTGTPPSQHF.